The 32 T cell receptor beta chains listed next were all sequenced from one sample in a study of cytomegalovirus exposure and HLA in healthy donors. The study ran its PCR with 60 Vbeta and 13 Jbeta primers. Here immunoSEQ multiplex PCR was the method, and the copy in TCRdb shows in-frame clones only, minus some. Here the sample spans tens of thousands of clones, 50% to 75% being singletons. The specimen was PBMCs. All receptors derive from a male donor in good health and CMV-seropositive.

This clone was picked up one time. CDR3 DNA: TGTGCCAGTAGCCAAGAGGCCGGGGTGGTTTACTATGGCTACACCTTC. Its translation: CASSQEAGVVYYGYTF. This chain connects TRBV19 to TRBJ1-2; no definite D call. V was pared by 6 bases and J by 3 bases, with 20 bases between. The CDR3 extends over 16 amino acids. The germline CDR1 and CDR2 sequences are LNHDA and SQIVND (reference sequence).

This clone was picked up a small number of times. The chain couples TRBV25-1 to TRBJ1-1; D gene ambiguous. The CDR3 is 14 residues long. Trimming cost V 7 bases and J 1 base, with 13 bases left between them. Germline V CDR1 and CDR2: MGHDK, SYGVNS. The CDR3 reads CASKAHGENTEAFF. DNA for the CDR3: TGTGCCAGCAAGGCACACGGGGAGAACACTGAAGCTTTCTTT.

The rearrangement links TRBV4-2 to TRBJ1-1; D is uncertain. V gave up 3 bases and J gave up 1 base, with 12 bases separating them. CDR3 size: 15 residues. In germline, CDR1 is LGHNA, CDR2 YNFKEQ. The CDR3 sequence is CASSHPGEGNTEAFF. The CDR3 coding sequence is TGTGCCAGCAGCCACCCCGGGGAGGGGAACACTGAAGCTTTCTTT.

The CDR3 here is CASSPYGGTYNEQFF. The CDR3 bases are TGTGCCAGCAGCCCCTACGGGGGAACCTACAATGAGCAGTTCTTC. The gene calls are TRBV5-8 and TRBJ2-1, with D perhaps TRBD2 (6 bases). V dropped 4 bases and J dropped 2 bases, with 13 bases sitting between them. The CDR3 is made up of 15 amino acids. Germline V lookup: CDR1 SGHTS, CDR2 YDEGEE.

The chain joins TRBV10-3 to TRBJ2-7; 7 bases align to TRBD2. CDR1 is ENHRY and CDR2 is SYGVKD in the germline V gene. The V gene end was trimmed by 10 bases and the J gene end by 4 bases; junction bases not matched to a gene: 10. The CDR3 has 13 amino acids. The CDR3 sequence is CASSDREAYEQYF. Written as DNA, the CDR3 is TGTGCCAGCAGCGACCGGGAGGCTTACGAGCAGTACTTC.

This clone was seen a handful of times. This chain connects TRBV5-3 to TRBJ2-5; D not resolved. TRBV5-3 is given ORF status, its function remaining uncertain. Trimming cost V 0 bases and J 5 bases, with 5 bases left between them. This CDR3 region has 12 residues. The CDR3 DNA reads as TGTGCCAGAAGCTTGGCGAGGGAGACCCAGTACTTC. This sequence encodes CARSLARETQYF.

CDR3 amino acids: CASRARTGDTGELFF. DNA of the CDR3: TGCGCCAGCAGAGCTAGGACAGGGGACACCGGGGAGCTGTTTTTT. This rearrangement joins TRBV4-1 to TRBJ2-2, with 9 bases fitting TRBD1. The CDR3 totals 15 residues. After removal of 6 bases from V and 3 bases from J, the junction contained 5 bases not matched to a gene. Per germline, CDR1 MGHRA and CDR2 YSYEKL.

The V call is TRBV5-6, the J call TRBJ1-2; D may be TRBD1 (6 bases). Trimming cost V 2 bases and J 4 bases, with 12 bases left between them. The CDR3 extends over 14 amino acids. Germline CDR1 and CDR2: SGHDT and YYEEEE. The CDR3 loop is CASSLGRTAYGYTF. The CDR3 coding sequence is TGTGCCAGCAGCTTAGGAAGGACAGCCTATGGCTACACCTTC.

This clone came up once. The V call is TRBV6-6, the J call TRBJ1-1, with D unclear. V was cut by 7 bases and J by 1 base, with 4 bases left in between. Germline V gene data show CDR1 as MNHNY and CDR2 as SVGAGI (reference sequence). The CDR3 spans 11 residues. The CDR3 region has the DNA TGTGCCAGCACGGGGAACACTGAAGCTTTCTTT. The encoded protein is CASTGNTEAFF.

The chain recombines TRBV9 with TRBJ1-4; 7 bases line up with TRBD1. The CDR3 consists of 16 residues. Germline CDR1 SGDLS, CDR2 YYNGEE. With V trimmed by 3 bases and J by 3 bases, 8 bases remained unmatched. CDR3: CASSAGGGAANEKLFF. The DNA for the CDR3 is TGTGCCAGCAGCGCCGGAGGGGGCGCCGCTAATGAAAAACTGTTTTTT.

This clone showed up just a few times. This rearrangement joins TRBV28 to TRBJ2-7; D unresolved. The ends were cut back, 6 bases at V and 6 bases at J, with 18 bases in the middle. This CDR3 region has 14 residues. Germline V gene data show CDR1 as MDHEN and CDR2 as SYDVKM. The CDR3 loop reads CASSRPGRPAEQYF. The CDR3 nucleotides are TGTGCCAGCAGCCGCCCAGGCAGGCCAGCCGAGCAGTACTTC. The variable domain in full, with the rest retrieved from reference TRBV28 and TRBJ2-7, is DVKVTQSSRYLVKRTGEKVFLECVQDMDHENMFWYRQDPGLGLRLIYFSYDVKMKEKGDIPEGYSVSREKKERFSLILESASTNQTSMYLCASSRPGRPAEQYFGPGTRLTVT.

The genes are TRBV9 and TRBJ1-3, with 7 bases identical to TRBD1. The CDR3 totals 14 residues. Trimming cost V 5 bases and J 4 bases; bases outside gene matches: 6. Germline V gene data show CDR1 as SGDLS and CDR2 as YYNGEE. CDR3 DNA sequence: TGTGCCAGCAGAACCGGGACAGCAGGAAACACCATATATTTT. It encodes CASRTGTAGNTIYF. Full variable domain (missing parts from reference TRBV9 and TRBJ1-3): DSGVTQTPKHLITATGQRVTLRCSPRSGDLSVYWYQQSLDQGLQFLIQYYNGEERAKGNILERFSAQQFPDLHSELNLSSLELGDSALYFCASRTGTAGNTIYFGEGSWLTVV.

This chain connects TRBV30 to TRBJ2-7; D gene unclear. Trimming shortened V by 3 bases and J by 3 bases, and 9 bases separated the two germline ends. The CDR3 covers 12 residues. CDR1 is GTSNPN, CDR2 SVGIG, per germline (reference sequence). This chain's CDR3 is CAWRVRYYEQYF. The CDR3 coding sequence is TGTGCCTGGAGGGTACGCTACTACGAGCAGTACTTC.

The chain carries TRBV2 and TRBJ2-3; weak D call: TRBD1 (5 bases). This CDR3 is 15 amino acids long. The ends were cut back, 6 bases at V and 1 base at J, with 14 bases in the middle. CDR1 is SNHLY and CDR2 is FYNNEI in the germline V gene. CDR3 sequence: CASRERGTGTDTQYF. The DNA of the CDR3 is TGTGCCAGCAGAGAAAGGGGTACGGGCACAGATACGCAGTATTTT.

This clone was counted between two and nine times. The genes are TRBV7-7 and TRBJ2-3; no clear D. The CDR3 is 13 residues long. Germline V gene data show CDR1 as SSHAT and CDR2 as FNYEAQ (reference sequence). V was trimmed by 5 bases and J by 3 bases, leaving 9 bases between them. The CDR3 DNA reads TGTGCCAGCAGCCACACAGCTACAGATACGCAGTATTTT. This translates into CASSHTATDTQYF.

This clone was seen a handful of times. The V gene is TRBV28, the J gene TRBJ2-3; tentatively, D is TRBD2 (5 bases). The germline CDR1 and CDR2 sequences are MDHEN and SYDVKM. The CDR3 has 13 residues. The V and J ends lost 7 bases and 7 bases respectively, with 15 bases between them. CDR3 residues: CASTGSTRNTQYF. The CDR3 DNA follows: TGTGCCAGCACGGGGAGCACCAGGAATACGCAGTATTTT. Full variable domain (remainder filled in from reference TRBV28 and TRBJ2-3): DVKVTQSSRYLVKRTGEKVFLECVQDMDHENMFWYRQDPGLGLRLIYFSYDVKMKEKGDIPEGYSVSREKKERFSLILESASTNQTSMYLCASTGSTRNTQYFGPGTRLTVL.

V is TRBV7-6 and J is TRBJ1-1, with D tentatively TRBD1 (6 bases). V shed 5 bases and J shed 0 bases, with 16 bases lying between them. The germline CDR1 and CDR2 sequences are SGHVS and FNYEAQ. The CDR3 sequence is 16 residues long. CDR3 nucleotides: TGTGCCAGCAGCCCTGGTTTGGACAGCCTGAACACTGAAGCTTTCTTT. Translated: CASSPGLDSLNTEAFF.

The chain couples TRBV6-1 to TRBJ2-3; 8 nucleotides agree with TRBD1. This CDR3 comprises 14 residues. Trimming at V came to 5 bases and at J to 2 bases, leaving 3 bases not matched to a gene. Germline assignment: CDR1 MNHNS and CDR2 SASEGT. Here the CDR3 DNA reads TGTGCCAGCAGTCCAGGGGGCGACACAGATACGCAGTATTTT. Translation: CASSPGGDTDTQYF.

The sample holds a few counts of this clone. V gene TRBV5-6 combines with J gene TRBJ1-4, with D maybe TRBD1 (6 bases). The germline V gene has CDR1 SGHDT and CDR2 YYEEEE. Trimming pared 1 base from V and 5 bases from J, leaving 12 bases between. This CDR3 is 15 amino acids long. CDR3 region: CASSLTGRRNEKLFF. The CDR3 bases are TGTGCCAGCAGCTTGACAGGGCGGAGAAATGAAAAACTGTTTTTT.

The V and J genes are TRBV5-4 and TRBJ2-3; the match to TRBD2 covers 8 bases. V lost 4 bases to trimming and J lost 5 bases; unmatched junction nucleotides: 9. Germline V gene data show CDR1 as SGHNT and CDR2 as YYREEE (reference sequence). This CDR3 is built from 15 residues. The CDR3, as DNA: TGTGCCAGCAGCCCGAGCGGGAGAGGAGGAGATACGCAGTATTTT. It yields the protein CASSPSGRGGDTQYF.

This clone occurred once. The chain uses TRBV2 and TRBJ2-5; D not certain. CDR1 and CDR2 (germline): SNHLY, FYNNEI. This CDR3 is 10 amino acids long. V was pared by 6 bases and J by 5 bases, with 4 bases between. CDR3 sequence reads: CASSVETQYF. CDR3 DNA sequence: TGTGCCAGCAGCGTGGAGACCCAGTACTTC.

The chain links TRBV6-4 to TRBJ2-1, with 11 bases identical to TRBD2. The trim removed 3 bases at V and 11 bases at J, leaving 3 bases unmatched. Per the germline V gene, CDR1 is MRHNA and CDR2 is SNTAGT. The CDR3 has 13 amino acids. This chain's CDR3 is CASSEASGGQQFF. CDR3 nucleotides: TGTGCCAGCAGTGAGGCTAGCGGGGGGCAGCAGTTCTTC.

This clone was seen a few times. CDR3 sequence: CASRGRTGPYEQYF. Here the CDR3 DNA reads TGTGCCAGCAGGGGTAGGACAGGGCCCTACGAGCAGTACTTC. The chain links TRBV27 to TRBJ2-7; 8 nucleotides line up with TRBD1. With V trimmed by 6 bases and J by 2 bases, 6 bases remained unmatched. CDR3 length: 14 residues. Germline V lookup: CDR1 MNHEY, CDR2 SMNVEV (reference sequence).

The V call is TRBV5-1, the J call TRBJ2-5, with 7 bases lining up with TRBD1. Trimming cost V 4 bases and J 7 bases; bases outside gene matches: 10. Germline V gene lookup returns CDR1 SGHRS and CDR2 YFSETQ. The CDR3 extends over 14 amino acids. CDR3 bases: TGCGCCAGCAGCACAGACAGGGCGGGCACGACCCAGTACTTC. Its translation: CASSTDRAGTTQYF.

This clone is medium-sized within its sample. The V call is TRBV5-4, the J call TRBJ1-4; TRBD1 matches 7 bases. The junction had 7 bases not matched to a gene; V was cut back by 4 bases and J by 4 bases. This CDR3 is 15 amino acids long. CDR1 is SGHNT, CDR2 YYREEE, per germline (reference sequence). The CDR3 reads CASSTNRGINEKLFF. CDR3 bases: TGTGCCAGCAGCACTAACAGGGGAATTAATGAAAAACTGTTTTTT.

CDR3 in amino acids: CASSLETGNHNQPQHF. CDR3 bases: TGTGCCAGCAGCTTGGAGACAGGGAACCATAATCAGCCCCAGCATTTT. The chain couples TRBV5-5 to TRBJ1-5; TRBD1 aligns across 7 bases. Germline loops: CDR1 SGHKS, CDR2 YYEKEE (reference sequence). The CDR3 has 16 residues. The junction had 7 bases not matched to a gene; V was cut back by 0 bases and J by 4 bases.

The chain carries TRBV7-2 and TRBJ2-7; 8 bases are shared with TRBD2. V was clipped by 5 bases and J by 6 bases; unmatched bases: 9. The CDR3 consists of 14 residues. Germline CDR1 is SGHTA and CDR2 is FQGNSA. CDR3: CASSASGTRGEQYF. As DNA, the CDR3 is TGTGCCAGCAGCGCTTCCGGGACTAGGGGCGAGCAGTACTTC.

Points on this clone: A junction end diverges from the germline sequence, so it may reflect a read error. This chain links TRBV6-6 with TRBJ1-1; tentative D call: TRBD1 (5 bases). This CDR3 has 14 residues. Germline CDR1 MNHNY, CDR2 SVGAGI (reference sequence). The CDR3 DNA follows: TGTGCCAGCATCCGGGACTTACGCCCCACTGAAACTTTCTTT. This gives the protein CASIRDLRPTETFF.

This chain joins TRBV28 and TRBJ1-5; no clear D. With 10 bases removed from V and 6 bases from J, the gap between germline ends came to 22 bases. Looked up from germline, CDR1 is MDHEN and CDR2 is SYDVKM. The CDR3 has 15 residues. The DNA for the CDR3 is TGTGCCACCACTCCTCCGGGGTGGATTGGTCAGCCCCAGCATTTT. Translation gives CATTPPGWIGQPQHF.

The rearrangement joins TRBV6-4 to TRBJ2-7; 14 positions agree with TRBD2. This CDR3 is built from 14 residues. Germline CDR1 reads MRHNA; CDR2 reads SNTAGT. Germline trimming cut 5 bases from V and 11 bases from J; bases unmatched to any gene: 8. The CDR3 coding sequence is TGTGCCAGCAGTCTCGGGACTAGCGGGAGTCTGAAGTACTTC. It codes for CASSLGTSGSLKYF.

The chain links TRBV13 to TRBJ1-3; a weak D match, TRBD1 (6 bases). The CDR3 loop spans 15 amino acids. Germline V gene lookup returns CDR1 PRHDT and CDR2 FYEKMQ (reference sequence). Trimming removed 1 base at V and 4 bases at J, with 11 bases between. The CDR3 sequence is CASSLVLGAGNTIYF. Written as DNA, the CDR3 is TGTGCCAGCAGCTTAGTGCTGGGGGCAGGAAACACCATATATTTT. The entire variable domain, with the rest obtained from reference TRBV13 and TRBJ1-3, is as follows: AAGVIQSPRHLIKEKRETATLKCYPIPRHDTVYWYQQGPGQDPQFLISFYEKMQSDKGSIPDRFSAQQFSDYHSELNMSSLELGDSALYFCASSLVLGAGNTIYFGEGSWLTVV.

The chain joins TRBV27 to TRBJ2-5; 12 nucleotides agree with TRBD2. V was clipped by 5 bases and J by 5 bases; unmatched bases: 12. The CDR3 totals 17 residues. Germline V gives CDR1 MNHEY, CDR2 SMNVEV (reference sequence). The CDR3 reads CASSRLAGVISSETQYF. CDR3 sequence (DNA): TGTGCCAGCAGTCGACTAGCGGGAGTAATTTCTTCCGAGACCCAGTACTTC.